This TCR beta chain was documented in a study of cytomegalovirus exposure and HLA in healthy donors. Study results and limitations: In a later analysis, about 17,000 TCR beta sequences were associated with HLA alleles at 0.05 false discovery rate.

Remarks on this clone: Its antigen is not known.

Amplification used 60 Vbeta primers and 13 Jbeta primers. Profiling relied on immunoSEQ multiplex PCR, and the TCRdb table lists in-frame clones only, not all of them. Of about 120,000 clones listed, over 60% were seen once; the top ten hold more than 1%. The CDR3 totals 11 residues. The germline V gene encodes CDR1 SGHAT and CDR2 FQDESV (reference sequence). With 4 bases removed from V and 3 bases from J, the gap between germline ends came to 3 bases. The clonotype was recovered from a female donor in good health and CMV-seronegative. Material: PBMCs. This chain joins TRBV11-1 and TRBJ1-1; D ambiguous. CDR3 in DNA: TGTGCCAGCAGCTCCGACACTGAAGCTTTCTTT. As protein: CASSSDTEAFF.